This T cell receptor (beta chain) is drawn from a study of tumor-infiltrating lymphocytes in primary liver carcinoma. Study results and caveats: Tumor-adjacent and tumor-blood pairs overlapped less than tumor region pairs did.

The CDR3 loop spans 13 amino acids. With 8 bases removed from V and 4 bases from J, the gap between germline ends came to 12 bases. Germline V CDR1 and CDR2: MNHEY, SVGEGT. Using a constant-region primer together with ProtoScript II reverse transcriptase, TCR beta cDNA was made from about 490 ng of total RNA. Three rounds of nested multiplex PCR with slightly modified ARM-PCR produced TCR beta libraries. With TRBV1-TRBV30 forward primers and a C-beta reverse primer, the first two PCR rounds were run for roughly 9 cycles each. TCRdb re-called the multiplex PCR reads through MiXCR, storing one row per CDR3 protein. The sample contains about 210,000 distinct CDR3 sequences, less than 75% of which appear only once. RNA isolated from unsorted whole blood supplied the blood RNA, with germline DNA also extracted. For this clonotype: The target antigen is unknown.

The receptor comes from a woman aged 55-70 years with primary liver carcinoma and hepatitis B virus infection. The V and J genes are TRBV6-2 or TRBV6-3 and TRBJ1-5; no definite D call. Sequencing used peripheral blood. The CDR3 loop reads CASLSVINQPQHF. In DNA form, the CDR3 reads TGTGCCAGCCTGTCAGTCATTAATCAGCCCCAGCATTTT.